A single sample gave rise to the 30 T cell receptor beta chains below, sequenced in a study of cytomegalovirus exposure and HLA in healthy donors. The PCR was carried out with 60 Vbeta primers and 13 Jbeta primers. Generated by immunoSEQ multiplex PCR, the TCRdb table keeps only in-frame clones and is missing some. Among 140,000 to 150,000 clones listed, approximately 83% were seen once. The sample was PBMCs. The receptors shown here come from a woman aged 40 to 50 in good health and CMV-seronegative.

J is TRBJ1-2 and V is TRBV7-9; D is unclear. With 6 bases removed from V and 0 bases from J, the gap between germline ends came to 11 bases. The CDR3 runs to 14 residues. The germline V gene has CDR1 SEHNR and CDR2 FQNEAQ (reference sequence). CDR3 bases: TGTGCCAGCAGAAATGGACTGACTAACTATGGCTACACCTTC. Its translation is CASRNGLTNYGYTF.

V usage is TRBV5-1 and J usage is TRBJ2-7, with TRBD1 matching 8 bases. The V segment lost 5 bases and the J segment 4 bases; nucleotides outside the gene matches: 8. Germline V gene data show CDR1 as SGHRS and CDR2 as YFSETQ. This CDR3 contains 14 residues. CDR3 in amino acids: CASRPQGGEYEQYF. CDR3 coding DNA: TGCGCCAGCAGGCCACAGGGGGGAGAGTACGAGCAGTACTTC.

CDR3 DNA: TGTGCCTGGAGTCGAGGAGCGGGGGGGATCCAAGAGACCCAGTACTTC. Protein: CAWSRGAGGIQETQYF. The chain employs TRBV30 and TRBJ2-5; 10 nucleotides agree with TRBD2. Per the germline V gene, CDR1 is GTSNPN and CDR2 is SVGIG (reference sequence). With 2 bases clipped from V and 1 base from J, the junction kept 7 bases outside the gene matches. The CDR3 length is 16 residues.

This chain uses TRBV19 with TRBJ2-7, with TRBD2 matching over 11 bases. V gave up 0 bases and J gave up 1 base; unmatched junction bases: 2. The length of the CDR3 is 16 residues. Germline loops: CDR1 LNHDA, CDR2 SQIVND (reference sequence). CDR3 nucleotide sequence: TGTGCCAGTAGTATAGATGGGACTAGCGGTTCCTACGAGCAGTACTTC. This gives the protein CASSIDGTSGSYEQYF. The whole variable domain, remainder taken from reference TRBV19 and TRBJ2-7, is DGGITQSPKYLFRKEGQNVTLSCEQNLNHDAMYWYRQDPGQGLRLIYYSQIVNDFQKGDIAEGYSVSREKKESFPLTVTSAQKNPTAFYLCASSIDGTSGSYEQYFGPGTRLTVT.

Here the CDR3 DNA reads TGCGCCAGCAGCCCCAGAGCGGGGCAAGTAGATACGCAGTATTTT. Translated: CASSPRAGQVDTQYF. The chain recombines TRBV5-1 with TRBJ2-3; 7 bases are shared with TRBD2. V dropped 4 bases and J dropped 5; count of bases not matched to a gene: 10. The CDR3 consists of 15 residues. CDR1 is SGHRS and CDR2 is YFSETQ in the germline V gene.

J is TRBJ2-7 and V is TRBV7-9; 9 bases map to TRBD2. This CDR3 spans 19 amino acids. The V gene's germline CDR1 is SEHNR and CDR2 FQNEAQ (reference sequence). Trimming at V came to 1 base and at J to 5 bases, leaving 18 bases not matched to a gene. CDR3 region: CASSLVVGWREGLSNEQYF. In nucleotides, the CDR3 is TGTGCCAGCAGCTTAGTAGTGGGGTGGCGGGAGGGCCTGTCCAACGAGCAGTACTTC.

V usage is TRBV5-6 and J usage is TRBJ1-2, with D unclear. The germline V gene has CDR1 SGHDT and CDR2 YYEEEE. Trimming took off 0 bases at V and 0 bases at J, with 12 bases between the two ends. This CDR3 is 16 amino acids long. The CDR3 sequence is CASSLALTEANYGYTF. DNA for the CDR3: TGTGCCAGCAGCTTGGCCTTAACAGAAGCTAACTATGGCTACACCTTC.

The V call is TRBV18, the J call TRBJ1-3, with 9 positions matching TRBD1. Germline V gene data show CDR1 as KGHSH and CDR2 as LQKENI. The CDR3 has 18 residues. V was clipped by 3 bases and J by 2 bases; unmatched bases: 11. The CDR3 nucleotides are TGTGCCAGCTCACCCGGGACAGGGCGCCTCGCGACTGGAAACACCATATATTTT. Protein product: CASSPGTGRLATGNTIYF.

This sequence joins TRBV5-8 and TRBJ2-3, with TRBD2 identical over 8 bases. The CDR3 runs 15 residues. Germline V gene lookup returns CDR1 SGHTS and CDR2 YDEGEE. After removal of 0 bases from V and 4 bases from J, the junction contained 4 bases not matched to a gene. Written as DNA, the CDR3 is TGTGCCAGCAGCTTGGGGCCGACTAGCGCAGATACGCAGTATTTT. Translation: CASSLGPTSADTQYF.

This chain uses TRBV9 with TRBJ2-3, with 11 bases lining up with TRBD2. V lost 0 bases, J lost 0 bases, and 18 bases stayed unmatched. Germline CDR1 reads SGDLS; CDR2 reads YYNGEE. The length of the CDR3 is 22 residues. CDR3 sequence reads: CASSVAWGVGTSGFASTDTQYF. CDR3 nucleotides: TGTGCCAGCAGCGTAGCGTGGGGTGTCGGGACTAGCGGCTTCGCTAGCACAGATACGCAGTATTTT.

V usage is TRBV19 and J usage is TRBJ1-2; D is uncertain. CDR1 and CDR2 (germline): LNHDA, SQIVND (reference sequence). With 10 bases removed from V and 2 bases from J, the gap between germline ends came to 20 bases. The CDR3 runs to 15 residues. As DNA, the CDR3 is TGTGCCACCAAGCCACGGGAGGGAGCCAACTATGGCTACACCTTC. Amino acid sequence: CATKPREGANYGYTF.

The chain joins TRBV7-8 to TRBJ1-1, with D possibly matching TRBD1 (5 bases). V was trimmed by 5 bases and J by 0 bases, leaving 16 bases between them. The CDR3 runs 16 residues. From germline, CDR1 is SGHVS and CDR2 FQNEAQ. CDR3 nucleotides: TGTGCCAGCAGCGCCCATCCTCCGACAGTGAACACTGAAGCTTTCTTT. This gives the protein CASSAHPPTVNTEAFF.

The J gene is TRBJ1-5, the V gene TRBV10-3; 12 bases fit TRBD1. V lost 6 bases, J lost 8 bases, and 5 bases stayed unmatched. The CDR3 has 14 amino acids. CDR1 ENHRY and CDR2 SYGVKD come from the germline V gene. CDR3 sequence (DNA): TGTGCCATCAGGGGGACAGGGGGCGGTGAGCCCCAGCATTTT. Its translation is CAIRGTGGGEPQHF.

The chain recombines TRBV18 with TRBJ2-3; D possibly corresponds to TRBD1 (5 bases). V dropped 5 bases and J dropped 6 bases, with 9 bases sitting between them. Germline lookup yields CDR1 KGHSH and CDR2 LQKENI. The CDR3 totals 12 residues. The CDR3 nucleotides read TGTGCCAGCTCATCCAGGGTGGATACGCAGTATTTT. It specifies CASSSRVDTQYF.

The chain carries TRBV6-5 and TRBJ1-3; no clear D gene. Germline CDR1 and CDR2: MNHEY and SVGAGI. The CDR3 length is 14 residues. Trimming stripped 2 bases from V and 0 bases from J, with 5 bases between. CDR3 sequence reads: CASSYGPSGNTIYF. CDR3 in DNA: TGTGCCAGCAGTTACGGGCCCTCTGGAAACACCATATATTTT.

This clone was detected only once. V and J are TRBV29-1 and TRBJ2-3; TRBD1 matches 8 bases. The V gene's germline CDR1 is SQVTM and CDR2 ANQGSEA. V trimming: 1 base; J trimming: 3 bases; junction bases outside the gene matches: 3. The CDR3 is 14 amino acids. CDR3 nucleotide sequence: TGCAGCGTTGAAGCAGGGGGCGGGACAGATACGCAGTATTTT. Its translation: CSVEAGGGTDTQYF.

This clone was picked up a small number of times. The V call is TRBV2, the J call TRBJ2-7, with D tentatively TRBD2 (5 bases). Per the germline V gene, CDR1 is SNHLY and CDR2 is FYNNEI. Trimming left V 11 bases short and J 0 bases short, with 11 bases between. The CDR3 contains 12 residues. The CDR3 loop is CAGGSASYEQYF. Written as DNA, the CDR3 is TGTGCCGGAGGAAGCGCCTCCTACGAGCAGTACTTC.

About this clone: A read error may account for a junction end that differs from germline. The V gene is TRBV27, the J gene TRBJ2-7; the D is unclear. The CDR3 has 14 amino acids. Germline V lookup: CDR1 MNHEY, CDR2 SMNVEV (reference sequence). The CDR3 bases are TGTGCCAGCAGTTTATCAAGCCCCTCCCACGAGCAGTACTTC. It specifies CASSLSSPSHEQYF.

This chain links TRBV28 with TRBJ1-4, with 8 bases fitting TRBD1. Trimming cost V 5 bases and J 8 bases; bases outside gene matches: 10. The length of the CDR3 is 15 residues. Germline CDR1 reads MDHEN; CDR2 reads SYDVKM. The CDR3 sequence is CASSTPQGAGEKLFF. CDR3 in DNA: TGTGCCAGCAGTACTCCTCAGGGGGCAGGGGAAAAACTGTTTTTT. The full variable domain, its missing parts supplied by reference TRBV28 and TRBJ1-4, is DVKVTQSSRYLVKRTGEKVFLECVQDMDHENMFWYRQDPGLGLRLIYFSYDVKMKEKGDIPEGYSVSREKKERFSLILESASTNQTSMYLCASSTPQGAGEKLFFGSGTQLSVL.

The chain joins TRBV6-1 to TRBJ2-7; possible D gene TRBD1, 5 bases. The germline V gene has CDR1 MNHNS and CDR2 SASEGT. The CDR3 consists of 13 residues. The V end lost 6 bases, the J end lost 3 bases, and 12 bases lay between the germline ends. For the CDR3, the DNA is TGTGCCAGCAGGCGAGCGACAGTCTACGAGCAGTACTTC. This translates into CASRRATVYEQYF.

This chain connects TRBV10-3 to TRBJ1-2; D gene ambiguous. Germline assignment: CDR1 ENHRY and CDR2 SYGVKD. The CDR3 sequence is 15 residues long. The ends were cut back, 3 bases at V and 2 bases at J, with 13 bases in the middle. The CDR3 DNA follows: TGTGCCATCAGTGAAAGTACCGCGGCGAACTATGGCTACACCTTC. As protein: CAISESTAANYGYTF.

The rearrangement links TRBV5-1 to TRBJ2-1; TRBD2 matches 8 bases. Germline loops: CDR1 SGHRS, CDR2 YFSETQ. The CDR3 has 13 residues. Trimming took 3 bases from V and 9 from J; bases not matched to a gene: 5. CDR3 region: CASSWGLVGEQFF. CDR3 in DNA: TGCGCCAGCAGCTGGGGACTAGTTGGTGAGCAGTTCTTC.

This clone came up once. The gene calls are TRBV11-3 and TRBJ2-3; 12 bases agree with TRBD2. In germline, CDR1 is SGHNT, CDR2 YENEEA. The V gene end was trimmed by 4 bases and the J gene end by 0 bases; junction bases not matched to a gene: 11. CDR3 length equals 19 residues. For the CDR3, the DNA is TGTGCCAGCAGCTCAGAGGGGGGACTAGCGGGCCCTAGCACAGATACGCAGTATTTT. Its translation: CASSSEGGLAGPSTDTQYF. The full variable domain, rest sourced from reference TRBV11-3 and TRBJ2-3, is EAGVVQSPRYKIIEKKQPVAFWCNPISGHNTLYWYLQNLGQGPELLIRYENEEAVDDSQLPKDRFSAERLKGVDSTLKIQPAELGDSAVYLCASSSEGGLAGPSTDTQYFGPGTRLTVL.

This chain links TRBV4-2 with TRBJ1-1; 9 bases align to TRBD1. V was clipped by 3 bases and J by 6 bases; unmatched bases: 8. Germline loops: CDR1 LGHNA, CDR2 YNFKEQ. This CDR3 comprises 15 residues. The chain's CDR3 is CASSHLGDRDPEAFF. In nucleotides, the CDR3 is TGTGCCAGCAGCCACCTAGGGGACAGGGATCCTGAAGCTTTCTTT.

The chain combines TRBV10-3 with TRBJ2-1; 8 nucleotides agree with TRBD2. The trim removed 10 bases at V and 9 bases at J, leaving 14 bases unmatched. CDR1 is ENHRY and CDR2 is SYGVKD in the germline V gene. This CDR3 is 14 amino acids long. Written as DNA, the CDR3 is TGTGCCACCTTGGGTGCGGGACTAGAGGGTGAGCAGTTCTTC. Its protein product is CATLGAGLEGEQFF.

This clone occurred a few times. The same CDR3 also results from other DNA sequences found in this sample. V usage is TRBV6-6 and J usage is TRBJ1-3, with D tentatively TRBD1 (6 bases). Germline V gene lookup returns CDR1 MNHNY and CDR2 SVGAGI (reference sequence). This CDR3 has 16 residues. V was trimmed by 5 bases and J by 4 bases, leaving 18 bases between them. CDR3 bases: TGTGCCAGCAGTCAGGGACACCCTGGGGCCGGAAACACCATATATTTT. This codes for CASSQGHPGAGNTIYF.

V is TRBV4-1 and J is TRBJ2-7, with 9 bases lining up with TRBD1. Unmatched junction bases numbered 6, after V lost 4 bases and J lost 5 bases. The CDR3 is 14 residues long. Germline V lookup: CDR1 MGHRA, CDR2 YSYEKL. For the CDR3, the DNA is TGCGCCAGCAGCCGAGGGACAGGGTTGCACGAGCAGTACTTC. This codes for CASSRGTGLHEQYF.

The chain carries TRBV27 and TRBJ2-7; 8 nucleotides match TRBD1. After removal of 10 bases from V and 4 bases from J, the junction contained 3 bases not matched to a gene. The CDR3 is made up of 11 amino acids. The V gene's germline CDR1 is MNHEY and CDR2 SMNVEV (reference sequence). The CDR3 loop is CATRQGYEQYF. CDR3 DNA sequence: TGTGCCACCAGACAGGGGTACGAGCAGTACTTC.

V gene TRBV5-1 combines with J gene TRBJ1-3; 7 bases fit TRBD1. The trim removed 4 bases at V and 1 base at J, leaving 5 bases unmatched. The germline CDR1 and CDR2 sequences are SGHRS and YFSETQ. There are 15 residues in the CDR3. The CDR3 coding sequence is TGCGCCAGCAGCGCCGACAGGGCTTCTGGAAACACCATATATTTT. It is translated as CASSADRASGNTIYF.

This chain links TRBV29-1 with TRBJ2-5, with D maybe TRBD2 (6 bases). The assigned J gene may be wrong: the sequence end matches TRBJ2-7 better. The CDR3 extends over 14 amino acids. Germline values: CDR1 SQVTM, CDR2 ANQGSEA. CDR3 sequence: CSVDSAGKTYEQYF. CDR3 nucleotides: TGCAGCGTTGATTCGGCGGGAAAAACCTACGAGCAGTACTTC.